The 24 T cell receptor beta chains below all came from one sample that was sequenced in a study of T cells after posttransplantation cyclophosphamide. A marrow graft followed busulfan-fludarabine conditioning, with cyclophosphamide on days +3 and +4. Assay: immunoSEQ multiplex PCR; the TCRdb copy retains only in-frame clones and omits some. The sample lists about 5,900 clones; 70% to 85% were seen once. The sequenced sample was CD4+ T cells sorted from blood, obtained roughly 340 days after allogeneic stem cell transplant with posttransplant cyclophosphamide. These receptors all come from a male patient aged 50 or older who received an allogeneic stem cell transplant from a related donor and was CMV-positive. Some T cells may trace back to the graft donor.

This rearrangement joins TRBV6-5 to TRBJ2-7; 7 bases line up with TRBD2. The CDR3 contains 16 residues. V trimming: 2 bases; J trimming: 6 bases; junction bases outside the gene matches: 13. The V gene's germline CDR1 is MNHEY and CDR2 SVGAGI. CDR3 nucleotide sequence: TGTGCCAGCAGTTACCCCGGGCAGGGAGGGCTTCGCGAGCAGTACTTC. Translating it yields CASSYPGQGGLREQYF.

This clone was seen just once. The chain joins TRBV6-1 to TRBJ1-1; D possibly corresponds to TRBD1 (5 bases). Per germline, CDR1 MNHNS and CDR2 SASEGT. CDR3 length: 17 residues. Trimming removed 1 base at V and 0 bases at J, with 15 bases between. CDR3 loop: CASSEEVGARMNTEAFF. DNA for the CDR3: TGTGCCAGCAGTGAAGAGGTTGGGGCCAGGATGAACACTGAAGCTTTCTTT.

V usage is TRBV9 and J usage is TRBJ1-1; TRBD1 agrees at 7 bases. Germline CDR1 SGDLS, CDR2 YYNGEE. V trimming: 3 bases; J trimming: 11 bases; junction bases outside the gene matches: 10. The CDR3 sequence is 13 residues long. The CDR3 region has the DNA TGTGCCAGCAGCGCGGTTACAGGGGCCCGTGCTTTCTTT. It yields the protein CASSAVTGARAFF.

V and J are TRBV5-1 and TRBJ1-2; D possibly corresponds to TRBD1 (6 bases). CDR1 and CDR2 (germline): SGHRS, YFSETQ. The CDR3 spans 13 residues. Trimming took 4 bases from V and 1 from J, leaving 8 bases between them. This CDR3 is CASSPGVNYGYTF. CDR3 DNA sequence: TGCGCCAGCAGCCCAGGGGTTAACTATGGCTACACCTTC. Using reference TRBV5-1 and TRBJ1-2 for the parts outside the CDR3, the full variable domain is KAGVTQTPRYLIKTRGQQVTLSCSPISGHRSVSWYQQTPGQGLQFLFEYFSETQRNKGNFPGRFSGRQFSNSRSEMNVSTLELGDSALYLCASSPGVNYGYTFGSGTRLTVV.

The rearrangement joins TRBV15 to TRBJ2-7; TRBD1 matches 8 bases. CDR3 length: 16 amino acids. V shed 0 bases and J 6 bases; nucleotides not matched to a gene: 10. The germline CDR1 and CDR2 sequences are LNHNV and YYDKDF (reference sequence). Here the CDR3 reads CATSRDLGQDPGEQYF. The CDR3 DNA follows: TGTGCCACCAGCAGAGATTTGGGACAGGACCCAGGCGAGCAGTACTTC.

The chain carries TRBV30 and TRBJ1-3; a weak D match, TRBD1 (6 bases). Germline V gene data show CDR1 as GTSNPN and CDR2 as SVGIG (reference sequence). This CDR3 contains 14 residues. Trimming left V 8 bases short and J 7 bases short, with 21 bases between. DNA for the CDR3: TGTGCCGCTCAACCGGGACATGTAGCCAACACCATATATTTT. It codes for CAAQPGHVANTIYF.

The chain has TRBV6-5 and TRBJ1-5, with D hard to call. The CDR3 has 14 residues. V dropped 0 bases and J dropped 3 bases, with 6 bases sitting between them. CDR1 MNHEY and CDR2 SVGAGI come from the germline V gene. CDR3 residues: CASSYSAVNQPQHF. The CDR3 DNA is TGTGCCAGCAGTTACTCTGCAGTCAATCAGCCCCAGCATTTT.

J is TRBJ2-5 and V is TRBV6-1; TRBD2 agrees at 11 bases. The CDR3 is made up of 15 amino acids. Germline V gene sequence: CDR1 MNHNS, CDR2 SASEGT. With V trimmed by 4 bases and J by 4 bases, 5 bases remained unmatched. CDR3 sequence: CASSVAGGRGETQYF. As DNA, the CDR3 is TGTGCCAGCAGTGTAGCGGGGGGGCGAGGAGAGACCCAGTACTTC.

The V and J genes are TRBV4-3 and TRBJ1-3; D is possibly TRBD1 (5 bases). The CDR3 loop spans 17 amino acids. CDR1 LGHNA and CDR2 YSLEER come from the germline V gene. V lost 0 bases, J lost 4 bases, and 16 bases lay in between. CDR3 amino acids: CASSQDSYPGKGNTIYF. DNA of the CDR3: TGCGCCAGCAGCCAAGATTCCTATCCAGGGAAAGGAAACACCATATATTTT.

J is TRBJ2-5 and V is TRBV11-3; D remains ambiguous. Germline-derived CDR1 and CDR2 are SGHNT and YENEEA. This CDR3 is built from 13 residues. The V end was cut by 1 base, the J end by 3 bases, with 6 bases between. The CDR3: CASSLVQEETQYF. CDR3 DNA: TGTGCCAGCAGCTTAGTGCAGGAAGAGACCCAGTACTTC.

This sequence joins TRBV27 and TRBJ1-5, with a tentative D call TRBD1 (5 bases). Per germline, CDR1 MNHEY and CDR2 SMNVEV (reference sequence). The CDR3 has 12 residues. V lost 6 bases and J 7 bases, leaving 10 bases between the germline ends. The CDR3 sequence is CASSLAGQPQHF. The CDR3 region has the DNA TGTGCCAGCAGCCTTGCAGGGCAGCCCCAGCATTTT.

The chain has TRBV2 and TRBJ1-2, with 8 bases lining up with TRBD1. The trim removed 6 bases at V and 8 bases at J, leaving 8 bases unmatched. Germline V CDR1 and CDR2: SNHLY, FYNNEI. The CDR3 runs to 13 residues. CDR3 amino acids: CASRDGQGQGYTF. The CDR3 coding sequence is TGTGCCAGCAGGGACGGACAGGGACAAGGCTACACCTTC. The full variable domain, with the rest looked up from reference TRBV2 and TRBJ1-2, is EPEVTQTPSHQVTQMGQEVILRCVPISNHLYFYWYRQILGQKVEFLVSFYNNEISEKSEIFDDQFSVERPDGSNFTLKIRSTKLEDSAMYFCASRDGQGQGYTFGSGTRLTVV.

DNA of the CDR3: TGTGCCAGCAGTGTAATCGGGGACAGGGCCCACCAAGAGACCCAGTACTTC. It codes for CASSVIGDRAHQETQYF. This chain joins TRBV6-1 and TRBJ2-5, with 9 nucleotides matching TRBD1. The CDR3 consists of 17 residues. J lost 0 bases, V lost 4 bases, and 9 bases had no gene match. CDR1 MNHNS and CDR2 SASEGT come from the germline V gene.

The chain has TRBV5-4 and TRBJ1-6; D remains unclear. From germline, CDR1 is SGHNT and CDR2 YYREEE (reference sequence). The length of the CDR3 is 16 residues. V was trimmed by 2 bases and J by 0 bases, leaving 9 bases between them. This CDR3 is CASSLTPHSYNSPLHF. In DNA form, the CDR3 reads TGTGCCAGCAGCTTAACACCCCACTCCTATAATTCACCCCTCCACTTT.

About this clone itself: At the DNA level, this CDR3 is encoded by other sequences in the same sample as well. The genes are TRBV5-1 and TRBJ1-2, with TRBD1 matching over 7 bases. Germline V gene sequence: CDR1 SGHRS, CDR2 YFSETQ. The CDR3 is 14 amino acids. V was pared by 4 bases and J by 6 bases, with 9 bases of the junction left unmatched. The CDR3 DNA follows: TGCGCCAGCAGCGTCGGACAGGTTACCAATGGCTACACCTTC. The encoded protein is CASSVGQVTNGYTF.

The CDR3 loop reads CASSLGLPNQPQHF. The CDR3 coding sequence is TGCGCCAGCAGCCTTGGACTCCCGAATCAGCCCCAGCATTTT. This chain links TRBV5-1 with TRBJ1-5; unclear D gene. Germline V gene sequence: CDR1 SGHRS, CDR2 YFSETQ. V lost 4 bases and J lost 4, with 12 bases in between. CDR3 length: 14 residues.

V is TRBV5-4 and J is TRBJ2-1; 7 positions agree with TRBD2. CDR1 is SGHNT, CDR2 YYREEE, per germline (reference sequence). The CDR3 loop spans 13 amino acids. The J segment lost 8 bases and the V segment lost 4 bases, leaving 6 bases of the junction unmatched. The DNA for the CDR3 is TGTGCCAGCAGCCCGACTAGCAGCCATGAGCAGTTCTTC. The encoded protein is CASSPTSSHEQFF.

The chain has TRBV29-1 and TRBJ1-1, with D uncertain. V was shortened by 6 bases and J by 3 bases, with 14 bases between the two germline ends. CDR3 length equals 13 residues. Germline loops: CDR1 SQVTM, CDR2 ANQGSEA. The CDR3 reads CSVRVSPDTEAFF. CDR3 DNA: TGCAGCGTGAGGGTGAGTCCCGACACTGAAGCTTTCTTT.

The CDR3 here is CASSQSGTGDQPQHF. The CDR3, as DNA: TGTGCCAGCTCACAATCCGGGACAGGGGACCAGCCCCAGCATTTT. The J gene is TRBJ1-5, the V gene TRBV18; 10 nucleotides match TRBD1. CDR1 is KGHSH and CDR2 is LQKENI in the germline V gene. V lost 4 bases, J lost 7 bases, and 7 bases stayed unmatched. This CDR3 comprises 15 residues.

The V call is TRBV9, the J call TRBJ2-6; D not resolved. The CDR3 has 14 amino acids. In germline, CDR1 is SGDLS, CDR2 YYNGEE. The ends were cut back, 1 base at V and 0 bases at J, with 2 bases in the middle. Here the CDR3 reads CASSVRSGANVLTF. CDR3 nucleotide sequence: TGTGCCAGCAGCGTACGCTCTGGGGCCAACGTCCTGACTTTC.

This chain connects TRBV7-9 to TRBJ2-3, with a tentative D call TRBD2 (6 bases). This CDR3 comprises 14 residues. Trimming removed 5 bases from V and 3 bases from J, with 12 bases in between. CDR1 and CDR2 from the germline V gene are SEHNR and FQNEAQ (reference sequence). The CDR3 sequence is CASSPRLVTDTQYF. CDR3 bases: TGTGCCAGCAGCCCAAGACTAGTAACAGATACGCAGTATTTT.

The chain employs TRBV5-5 and TRBJ2-2; D perhaps matches TRBD2 (7 bases). The CDR3 spans 15 residues. CDR1 SGHKS and CDR2 YYEKEE come from the germline V gene (reference sequence). V lost 0 bases, J lost 4 bases, and 10 bases lay in between. CDR3 nucleotide sequence: TGTGCCAGCAGCTTGGTGGGGGGGCCCACCGGGGAGCTGTTTTTT. Its translation is CASSLVGGPTGELFF.

This clone was counted a single time. This rearrangement joins TRBV30 to TRBJ1-2, with D unresolved. Germline values: CDR1 GTSNPN, CDR2 SVGIG (reference sequence). V was pared by 2 bases and J by 4 bases, with 20 bases between. CDR3 size: 16 residues. The CDR3 sequence is CAWSSLPRQAIYGYTF. The CDR3 DNA follows: TGTGCCTGGAGTAGTCTACCTCGGCAGGCGATCTATGGCTACACCTTC.

The chain links TRBV29-1 to TRBJ2-5; D call uncertain. The germline V and J ends were trimmed by 7 bases and 2 bases, with 14 bases remaining between them. Looked up from germline, CDR1 is SQVTM and CDR2 is ANQGSEA. This CDR3 has 13 residues. The CDR3 sequence: CSAKPRLQETQYF. The CDR3 DNA reads TGCAGCGCCAAGCCCAGGCTACAAGAGACCCAGTACTTC.